Included here is one T cell receptor (beta chain) sequence, with context. Its recognized antigen is unknown. Base-call qualities are not available, and no considerably larger clone is one nucleotide away. Library preparation was by 5' RACE. The sequencer listed for this sample is Illumina HiSeq 2500. The second PCR ran for about 7 to 11 cycles and used a J-beta primer mix along with a sample-barcoded 5' primer. A unique molecular identifier was introduced onto each TCR beta cDNA molecule by a template-switch 5' adaptor carrying 12 random nucleotides. Each sample yielded at least 2.5 million CDR3-containing paired-end reads. First-strand cDNA synthesis was performed from all RNA using the Mint cDNA synthesis kit, with priming by a TRBC-specific oligonucleotide. All cDNA was treated with uracil-DNA glycosylase and then went through a first 18-cycle PCR with the universal primers M1SS and BC2_uni_R. On the study's bioinformatics: Normalization of each sample was performed by random selection of 1 million high-quality reads, each carrying a distinct molecular identifier. Instead of being binned into consensus sequences, reads that shared molecular identifiers were thrown out. MiTCR, set to a Q25 quality threshold and the strictest error-elimination algorithm, was used for CDR3 identification, clonotype clustering and error correction. Lower-bound total TCR beta diversity was estimated with a nonparametric unseen species model using Euler transformation. The public sequencing data were trimmed at Q25 with fastp and processed into clonotypes with MiXCR by TCRdb, which kept only in-frame beta chains. Each entry is one CDR3 protein sequence, shown with its most common DNA and genes. TCRdb's processing, not the authors', yielded these V and J calls. For this sample there are about 1,600,000 distinct CDR3 sequences; roughly 40% appear just once. Roughly 7.7% of the sample is taken by the ten largest.

This specimen belongs to a study of blood T cells in healthy people across ages (dated by TCRdb to between 2014 and 2017). In terms of the full investigation: Template switching captured roughly one uniquely barcoded TCR beta cDNA molecule per two T cells in model experiments. To track age-related changes in TCR beta repertoire diversity, the study relied on deep sequencing normalized with unique cDNA molecular identifiers. The donors were split into four age groups: young (average 16 years), middle-aged (around 40), aged (62) and long-lived (approximately 89). To avoid experimental bias, donors of different ages were distributed randomly across sequencing lanes. For two donors (one aged 18 to 29 and one aged 80 or older), the study analyzed two additional independent replicas of 1 million unique cDNA reads from the same blood draw.

Per the germline V gene, SGDLS is the CDR1 and YYNGEE is the CDR2. V is cut by 4 bases and J by 2 bases, and the space between the germline ends is 15 bases. Spanning cysteine to phenylalanine, the CDR3 consists of 15 amino acids. The only DNA kept is the CDR3, 45 bases in frame from the first base. Donors were about 36 systemically healthy Caucasian individuals from Russia aged roughly 6 to 95 years. Each donor gave about 9.7 milliliters of peripheral blood, drawn into EDTA-treated Vacutainer tubes. PBMCs were isolated by Ficoll-Paque density-gradient centrifugation, with at least 7 million obtained per sample. Total RNA was extracted from PBMCs with Trizol reagent, with at least 5.5 micrograms obtained per sample. For every donor, flow cytometry on a PBMC aliquot measured the percentage of naive CD45RAhigh/CD27high T cells. Overall results and qualifications from the work: As age increased, observed TCR beta diversity per million T cells dropped in a roughly linear way, and a significant reduction was already evident by age 40. Estimates of total diversity based on one million sequenced T cells were considered lower bounds and underestimates. Compared with the aged group, the long-lived group had more naive CD4+ T cells, fewer expanded clones and increased TCR diversity, suggesting age selection. Since profiling was done on bulk unsorted PBMCs, naive and antigen-experienced compartments could not be conclusively compared. A strong correlation was found between observed TCR beta diversity and the percentage of naive T cells measured by flow cytometry. Donor CMV infection status was unknown, potentially confounding age-related changes in expanded clonotypes.

Recombination joined TRBV9 with TRBJ1-1; the D gene is possibly TRBD1, with 5 bases matching. The sample comprised blood. This clonotype originated in a woman under 30 in good health. The bases are TGTGCCAGCAGCCCCTCCCGGGGGGGAAACACTGAAGCTTTCTTT. It encodes CASSPSRGGNTEAFF.